This T cell receptor beta chain was recorded in a study of blood T cell repertoires in COVID-19. The germline gives CDR1 MNHNY, CDR2 SVGAGI (reference sequence). This CDR3 contains 13 residues. Trimming took 6 bases from V and 2 from J, leaving 10 bases between them. Method: immunoSEQ multiplex PCR; TCRdb's copy keeps in-frame clones and lacks some. The sample has around 60,000 clones, 65% to 85% seen once. This chain joins TRBV6-6 and TRBJ1-2; perhaps TRBD1 as D (6 bases). The TCR originated in a man aged 60 to 69 with acute or convalescent COVID-19. The sequencing sample was made of peripheral blood. The CDR3 reads CASSDDRNYGYTF. The DNA of the CDR3 is TGTGCCAGCAGCGACGACAGGAACTATGGCTACACCTTC.